This TCR beta chain derives from a study of cytomegalovirus exposure and HLA in healthy donors. PCR used 60 Vbeta primers and 13 Jbeta primers. Measured with immunoSEQ multiplex PCR; TCRdb has only the in-frame clones, and not every one. The table lists about 150,000 clones, 76% of them singletons. Trimming took off 0 bases at V and 8 bases at J, with 8 bases between the two ends. CDR1 is SGHRS and CDR2 is YFSETQ in the germline V gene. The CDR3 covers 13 residues. The sample consisted of PBMCs. The chain combines TRBV5-1 with TRBJ1-4, with unresolved D. The receptor comes from a woman aged 40-49 years in good health and CMV-seronegative. The CDR3 nucleotides are TGCGCCAGCAGCTTGGAAACAGCCGAAAAACTGTTTTTT. As protein: CASSLETAEKLFF.